Following are 23 T cell receptor beta chains from one sample sequenced in a study of T cells in Graves' hyperthyroidism and ophthalmopathy. RNA transcripts were the template for amplifying TCR beta CDR3 regions. A first-round RT-PCR of the TCR CDR3 used the HTBI primer set. TCRdb redid the calling of the multiplex PCR reads with MiXCR, one entry per CDR3 protein. The data show 500,000 to 600,000 distinct CDR3 sequences, over 45% seen once. The sequenced sample was peripheral blood or thyroid tissue (not recorded which). All receptors derive from an adult woman with Graves' disease, either hyperthyroidism or ophthalmopathy (not recorded which).

V usage is TRBV25-1 and J usage is TRBJ2-5; tentative D call: TRBD1 (6 bases). The germline V gene has CDR1 MGHDK and CDR2 SYGVNS. The V and J ends lost 6 bases and 9 bases respectively, with 14 bases between them. The CDR3 totals 12 residues. CDR3 DNA sequence: TGTGCCAGCAGGACAGGTGGTCGAGCCCAGTACTTC. This encodes CASRTGGRAQYF.

This clonotype was recorded many times. V and J are TRBV6-5 and TRBJ1-2; D is ambiguous. V lost 8 bases and J 8 bases, leaving 12 bases between the germline ends. Germline lookup yields CDR1 MNHEY and CDR2 SVGAGI. This CDR3 spans 11 amino acids. In DNA, the CDR3 is TGTGCCAGCCAAGGGTTCTCGGGCTACACCTTC. This sequence encodes CASQGFSGYTF.

To note about this clonotype: The junction and the germline gene differ at one end; a read error may be behind it. The chain has TRBV10-3 and TRBJ1-1; D unclear. This CDR3 region has 15 residues. From germline, CDR1 is ENHRY and CDR2 SYGVKD. The chain's CDR3 is CAISEPPAGNTEAFF. CDR3 DNA: TGTGCCATTAGTGAGCCCCCGGCAGGGAACACTGAAGCTTTCTTT.

The chain has TRBV25-1 and TRBJ2-7; D is possibly TRBD1 or TRBD2 (5 bases each). The CDR3 covers 15 residues. The V end lost 3 bases, the J end lost 2 bases, and 14 bases lay between the germline ends. Germline V lookup: CDR1 MGHDK, CDR2 SYGVNS. CDR3 protein: CASSDVGDRAYEQYF. The CDR3 nucleotides are TGTGCCAGCAGTGATGTGGGGGATCGTGCCTACGAGCAGTACTTC.

This chain joins TRBV19 and TRBJ1-5; no clear D. CDR1 is LNHDA, CDR2 SQIVND, per germline (reference sequence). V was shortened by 9 bases and J by 4 bases, with 13 bases between the two germline ends. CDR3 size: 13 residues. CDR3 loop: CASRFWENQPQHF. The CDR3 nucleotides read TGTGCCAGCCGTTTCTGGGAGAATCAGCCCCAGCATTTT.

In nucleotides, the CDR3 is TGTGCCAGCGTCCCCGGTAACTATGGCTACACCTTC. Translated: CASVPGNYGYTF. The chain carries TRBV2 and TRBJ1-2; D unclear. The CDR3 is made up of 12 amino acids. V was clipped by 8 bases and J by 1 base, with 8 bases between them. Germline values: CDR1 SNHLY, CDR2 FYNNEI.

The chain recombines TRBV5-6 with TRBJ2-5; 7 bases agree with TRBD1. J lost 9 bases, V lost 2 bases, and 1 base had no gene match. The CDR3 spans 11 residues. Looked up from germline, CDR1 is SGHDT and CDR2 is YYEEEE. CDR3 sequence: CASSFGQAQYF. Here the CDR3 DNA reads TGTGCCAGCAGCTTCGGACAGGCCCAGTACTTC.

This clonotype was seen more than once but under ten times. The chain employs TRBV20-1 and TRBJ1-2; D gene uncertain. This CDR3 has 12 amino acids. V lost 0 bases, J lost 8 bases, and 10 bases lay in between. Looked up from germline, CDR1 is DFQATT and CDR2 is SNEGSKA (reference sequence). For the CDR3, the DNA is TGCAGTGCTAGAGACTGGGCCGGGGGCTACACCTTC. Translation: CSARDWAGGYTF.

The table lists this clonotype with many counts. The chain is built from TRBV4-2 and TRBJ1-2; D remains unclear. In germline, CDR1 is LGHNA, CDR2 YNFKEQ. The CDR3 spans 16 residues. Trimming stripped 0 bases from V and 0 bases from J, with 11 bases between. CDR3 amino acids: CASSQDPGRSNYGYTF. The CDR3 DNA sequence: TGTGCCAGCAGCCAAGACCCGGGCAGGTCTAACTATGGCTACACCTTC.

In its sample, this clonotype was seen many times. The V gene is TRBV24-1, the J gene TRBJ2-7; tentatively, D is TRBD1 (6 bases). The CDR3 loop spans 11 amino acids. Germline CDR1 reads KGHDR; CDR2 reads SFDVKD. The ends were cut back, 8 bases at V and 5 bases at J, with 9 bases in the middle. This CDR3 reads CATKQGDEQYF. CDR3 nucleotides: TGTGCCACCAAACAGGGCGACGAGCAGTACTTC.

This clonotype was recorded many times. V usage is TRBV7-2 and J usage is TRBJ2-7, with D perhaps matching TRBD2 (5 bases). V dropped 8 bases and J dropped 3 bases, with 14 bases sitting between them. Germline CDR1 is SGHTA and CDR2 is FQGNSA. The CDR3 spans 13 residues. This CDR3 reads CASSSGYRYEQYF. The CDR3 DNA reads as TGTGCCAGCTCTTCGGGGTATCGCTACGAGCAGTACTTC.

The CDR3 protein is CSARELGEAFF. CDR3 sequence (DNA): TGCAGTGCTAGAGAGTTAGGGGAAGCTTTCTTT. The chain links TRBV20-1 to TRBJ1-1; D unclear. Germline CDR1 reads DFQATT; CDR2 reads SNEGSKA (reference sequence). V shed 0 bases and J shed 8 bases, with 7 bases lying between them. This CDR3 spans 11 amino acids.

The rearrangement links TRBV20-1 to TRBJ1-2, with D possibly being TRBD1 (5 bases). The CDR3 extends over 15 amino acids. Germline loops: CDR1 DFQATT, CDR2 SNEGSKA (reference sequence). Trimming took 4 bases from V and 6 from J, leaving 21 bases between them. CDR3 bases: TGCAGTGCTACCGGGACTAGCTCTCGGGACGATGGCTACACCTTC. Translating it yields CSATGTSSRDDGYTF.

This clonotype was counted at least ten times. The chain uses TRBV6-5 and TRBJ1-1; D might be TRBD1 (6 bases). With 2 bases removed from V and 4 bases from J, the gap between germline ends came to 8 bases. Germline CDR1 reads MNHEY; CDR2 reads SVGAGI. The CDR3 contains 13 residues. The CDR3 loop is CASSYNRATEAFF. CDR3 nucleotides: TGTGCCAGCAGTTACAACAGGGCCACTGAAGCTTTCTTT.

This clonotype has at least ten counts. The chain employs TRBV7-8 and TRBJ2-7; D possibly corresponds to TRBD2 (5 bases). V was shortened by 3 bases and J by 1 base, with 10 bases between the two germline ends. This CDR3 region has 14 residues. Germline values: CDR1 SGHVS, CDR2 FQNEAQ. This chain's CDR3 is CASSLGAKSYEQYF. The CDR3 DNA reads as TGTGCCAGCAGCTTGGGAGCCAAATCCTACGAGCAGTACTTC.

This clonotype was counted at least ten times. CDR3 nucleotides: TGTGCCAGCAGCTTACGTACAGGGGAGTCGAACACCGGGGAGCTGTTTTTT. Protein sequence: CASSLRTGESNTGELFF. V gene TRBV11-2 combines with J gene TRBJ2-2; 7 bases align to TRBD1. V gave up 2 bases and J gave up 0 bases; unmatched junction bases: 6. The CDR3 sequence is 17 residues long. Germline CDR1 SGHAT, CDR2 FQNNGV.

The chain employs TRBV7-2 and TRBJ2-7; 9 positions agree with TRBD2. V lost 1 base to trimming and J lost 13 bases; unmatched junction nucleotides: 5. This CDR3 region has 12 residues. Germline V gene sequence: CDR1 SGHTA, CDR2 FQGNSA. In DNA form, the CDR3 reads TGTGCCAGCAGCTTAGGGACTAGCGAGAACTACTTC. This sequence encodes CASSLGTSENYF.

This chain uses TRBV9 with TRBJ1-4; tentatively, D is TRBD1 (5 bases). Germline CDR1 SGDLS, CDR2 YYNGEE. The CDR3 runs 13 residues. Trimming shortened V by 0 bases and J by 15 bases, and 15 bases separated the two germline ends. CDR3 residues: CASSVGVRGPLFF. CDR3 in DNA: TGTGCCAGCAGCGTAGGGGTTCGGGGCCCATTGTTTTTT.

This chain links TRBV19 with TRBJ1-2, with 9 bases identical to TRBD1. Germline V gene sequence: CDR1 LNHDA, CDR2 SQIVND (reference sequence). The junction had 8 bases not matched to a gene; V was cut back by 9 bases and J by 3 bases. This CDR3 is built from 14 residues. Written as DNA, the CDR3 is TGTGCCAGCAGCCCGCGGACAGGGGACTATGGCTACACCTTC. Translated, it gives CASSPRTGDYGYTF.

This sequence joins TRBV7-9 and TRBJ2-7, with D uncertain. This CDR3 has 13 amino acids. Germline-derived CDR1 and CDR2 are SEHNR and FQNEAQ (reference sequence). V was pared by 5 bases and J by 6 bases, with 14 bases between. CDR3 sequence: CASSQATLLEQYF. CDR3 in DNA: TGTGCCAGCAGCCAAGCGACCCTACTCGAGCAGTACTTC.

This clonotype was recorded many times. The chain links TRBV29-1 to TRBJ2-7; 9 positions match TRBD1. Germline V gene data show CDR1 as SQVTM and CDR2 as ANQGSEA. The CDR3 has 14 residues. The V gene end was trimmed by 7 bases and the J gene end by 4 bases; junction bases not matched to a gene: 11. The CDR3 sequence is CSAQAGQGGYEQYF. Written as DNA, the CDR3 is TGCAGCGCCCAAGCGGGACAGGGTGGTTACGAGCAGTACTTC.

This clonotype was seen more than once but under ten times. This chain links TRBV29-1 with TRBJ2-7; 10 nucleotides match TRBD1. The CDR3 sequence is 12 residues long. Germline CDR1 is SQVTM and CDR2 is ANQGSEA. Unmatched junction bases numbered 2, after V lost 6 bases and J lost 3 bases. The CDR3 protein is CSVGQGIYEQYF. CDR3 bases: TGCAGCGTGGGACAGGGGATCTACGAGCAGTACTTC.

This clonotype was detected a few times. The rearrangement joins TRBV29-1 to TRBJ2-1; D gene ambiguous. From germline, CDR1 is SQVTM and CDR2 ANQGSEA. With 8 bases removed from V and 1 base from J, the gap between germline ends came to 6 bases. The CDR3 length is 11 residues. The CDR3, as DNA: TGCAGCTCCCTGTCCTACAATGAGCAGTTCTTC. Translating gives CSSLSYNEQFF.